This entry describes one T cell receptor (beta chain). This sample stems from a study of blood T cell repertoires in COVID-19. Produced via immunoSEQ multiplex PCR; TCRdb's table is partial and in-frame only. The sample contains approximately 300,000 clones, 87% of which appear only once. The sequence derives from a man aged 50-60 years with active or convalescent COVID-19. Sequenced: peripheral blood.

For the CDR3, the DNA is TGTGCCAGCAGTAAACCGGGACAGGGAGTCCAAAAAGCTTTCTTT. Translating it yields CASSKPGQGVQKAFF. This chain links TRBV6-2 or TRBV6-3 with TRBJ1-1; 9 bases match TRBD1. V lost 5 bases and J lost 9; bases outside the gene matches: 13. This CDR3 contains 15 residues. Germline CDR1 and CDR2: MNHEY and SVGEGT.